This is a list of T cell receptor beta chains from one sample in a study of T cells in Graves' hyperthyroidism and ophthalmopathy. One entry per CDR3 protein results from TCRdb running MiXCR on the multiplex PCR reads. This sample has roughly 98,000 distinct CDR3 sequences, with approximately 40% found just once. Sequences were obtained from peripheral blood or thyroid tissue (not recorded which). These receptors came from a woman in her twenties or thirties with Graves' hyperthyroidism. Each CDR3 is given with its conserved first and last residue. D genes are given only for firm matches. Expanded clones get a size class; other rows say once, few or many, or leave the size out.

size,D,V,J,DNA,CDR3
-,TRBD1,TRBV20-1,TRBJ1-5,TGCAGTGTCGCACAGGGGCCCAATCAGCCCCAGCATTTT,CSVAQGPNQPQHF
many,-,TRBV19,TRBJ1-3,TGTGCCAGTAGTGCCGGACAGGGAAACACCATATATTTT,CASSAGQGNTIYF
many,TRBD2,TRBV28,TRBJ2-7,TGTGCCAGCAGTAGCGGGAGGAGCTCCTACGAGCAGTACTTC,CASSSGRSSYEQYF
-,-,TRBV24-1,TRBJ1-1,TGCGCCACCGGTGGGGACGGCTATGAAGCTTTCTTT,CATGGDGYEAFF
-,TRBD1,TRBV28,TRBJ1-5,TGTGCCAGCAGGGGGACAGGGAAGGTTCAGCCCCAGCATTTT,CASRGTGKVQPQHF
-,-,TRBV7-6,TRBJ2-7,TGTGCCAGCAGCTTAGGAGGGGCCGAGCAGTACTTC,CASSLGGAEQYF
many,-,TRBV19,TRBJ1-1,TGTGCCAGTAGGATACACCAGGGAGTTCTGGCTGAAGCTTTCTTT,CASRIHQGVLAEAFF
few,-,TRBV5-1,TRBJ2-3,TGCGCCAGCAGCTTGGAGGGTAGCCCCATGGATTTT,CASSLEGSPMDF
many,TRBD2,TRBV6-5,TRBJ2-7,TGTGCCAGCAGTCAAGTAATGTTCCCCGGACTAGCGGGGGTCTCCTACGAGCAGTACTTC,CASSQVMFPGLAGVSYEQYF
-,-,TRBV18,TRBJ1-4,TGTGCCAGCTCCGGGACGACAAATGAAAAACTGTTTTTT,CASSGTTNEKLFF
-,-,TRBV10-3,TRBJ1-1,TGTGCCATCAGTGCCCGGGACCAACGAGGTGAAGCTTTCTTT,CAISARDQRGEAFF
-,-,TRBV7-9,TRBJ2-5,-,CASSFYICSASRAQETQYF
many,-,TRBV5-1,TRBJ1-2,TGCGCCAGCAGAGAAGTCGGGGTTGGCTACACCTTC,CASREVGVGYTF
many,-,TRBV7-9,TRBJ2-7,TGTGCCAGCAGTATTCAACCCCTTTCCTACGAGCAGTACTTC,CASSIQPLSYEQYF
many,-,TRBV5-1,TRBJ2-3,TGCGCCAGCAGCTTGCTCGATGGGAGGCAGTATTTT,CASSLLDGRQYF
-,-,TRBV20-1,TRBJ1-6,TGCAGTGCTAGAGATCCGGCACATAATTCACCCCTCCACTTT,CSARDPAHNSPLHF
-,TRBD2,TRBV25-1,TRBJ2-7,TGTGCCTGCAGTGCTCCTAGGGGGACTAGCGTGTACGAGCAGTACTTC,CACSAPRGTSVYEQYF
many,-,TRBV18,TRBJ1-1,TGTGCCAGCTCACCATCCGGAAACACTGAAGCTTTCTTT,CASSPSGNTEAFF
many,-,TRBV7-3,TRBJ2-5,TGTGCCAGCAGCTTAAATCCAGGGACCCGGGAGACCCAGTACTTC,CASSLNPGTRETQYF
many,-,TRBV20-1,TRBJ2-7,TGCAGTGCTAGAGATCGTCGCGTTAGCTCCTACGAGCAGTACTTC,CSARDRRVSSYEQYF
-,TRBD2,TRBV7-8,TRBJ2-3,TGTGCCAGCAGTTTCGCGGGACTAGCGGGAGTAGGAGGCACAGATACGCAGTATTTT,CASSFAGLAGVGGTDTQYF
-,TRBD2,TRBV10-3,TRBJ2-7,TGTGCCATCGGAGCCGGGACTAGCGGGTCGTACGAGCAGTACTTC,CAIGAGTSGSYEQYF
many,-,TRBV5-5,TRBJ1-1,TGTGCCAGCAGCTTGGGGATGAACACTGAAGCTTTCTTT,CASSLGMNTEAFF
-,TRBD2,TRBV7-9,TRBJ2-7,TGTGCCAGCAGCTTACAGACTAGCGGGACACGCGAGCAGTACTTC,CASSLQTSGTREQYF
few,-,TRBV28,TRBJ1-1,TGTGCCAGCAGAAGGACACAGAACACTGAAGCTTTCTTT,CASRRTQNTEAFF
-,TRBD2,TRBV20-1,TRBJ2-5,TGCAGTGCTAGTCGACTAGCGGAGACCCAGTACTTC,CSASRLAETQYF
-,-,TRBV15,TRBJ2-3,TGTGCCAGCAGTTTTTCGCCGTGGCTAACGGAAAGCACAGATACGCAGTATTTT,CASSFSPWLTESTDTQYF
-,TRBD1,TRBV6-5,TRBJ2-3,TGTGCCAGCAGTCTCCGGGACAGGGGGCCAGATACGCAGTATTTT,CASSLRDRGPDTQYF
many,-,TRBV7-3,TRBJ1-1,TGTGCCAGCAGCTTAGGGCTGTCGAACACTGAAGCTTTCTTT,CASSLGLSNTEAFF
many,-,TRBV20-1,TRBJ2-7,TGCAGTGCTAGCACAGCGGGACATACCTACGAGCAGTACTTC,CSASTAGHTYEQYF
-,TRBD2,TRBV7-9,TRBJ2-3,TGTGCCAGCAACTCCGGGAGGGCTAGCACAGATACGCAGTATTTT,CASNSGRASTDTQYF
many,-,TRBV7-9,TRBJ1-3,TGTGCCAGCAGCCCACTCTCTCTTGGGGGTTCTGGAAACACCATATATTTT,CASSPLSLGGSGNTIYF
-,TRBD2,TRBV20-1,TRBJ2-5,TGCAGTGCTAGAGCTATTGGGCTAGCGGGAGACGAGACCCAGTACTTC,CSARAIGLAGDETQYF
many,-,TRBV12-3/TRBV12-4,TRBJ1-5,TGTGCCAGCCAGGATAGCAATCAGCCCCAGCATTTT,CASQDSNQPQHF
many,-,TRBV7-9,TRBJ1-1,TGTGCCAGCAGCCTTCCCCAGATGAACACTGAAGCTTTCTTT,CASSLPQMNTEAFF
many,TRBD1,TRBV20-1,TRBJ1-1,TGCAGTGCTCCCCCGCGCCAAACAGGGGGCACTGAAGCTTTCTTT,CSAPPRQTGGTEAFF
many,-,TRBV12-3/TRBV12-4,TRBJ1-6,TGTGCCAGCAGCCTGAGGTCCAGGGGCAATTCACCCCTCCACTTT,CASSLRSRGNSPLHF
-,TRBD1,TRBV19,TRBJ1-3,TGTGCCAGCAGTACACCCGCCTCCCAGGGGGCTGGTGGAAACACCATATATTTT,CASSTPASQGAGGNTIYF